This T cell receptor (beta chain) was captured in a study of human T cells and chemical hapten exposure. Study background: 0.01% DPC was applied to the upper back in patch tests, which were read at 6 days. Affected patients, primarily female, had alopecia areata, totalis or universalis.

The CDR3 sequence is 17 residues long. Germline V CDR1 and CDR2: MNHEY, SMNVEV (reference sequence). V lost 1 base and J lost 0, with 14 bases in between. Methods used by the authors: Samples had a median of 95,638 TCRs, ranging about 20,000 to 690,600. In TCRdb, the RACE reads were re-called with MiXCR into one record per CDR3 protein. What appears here as the V and J calls and clone size reflects TCRdb's work, not the paper's. The repertoire holds approximately 89,000 distinct CDR3 sequences, with roughly 10% as singletons. Time point reported: patch test 2, 6 weeks after DPC sensitization. Treatment given: therapeutic diphenylcyclopropenone sensitization with weekly scalp DPC. Total RNA came from unfractionated whole blood.

This material consisted of whole blood, taken in connection with sensitization to the hapten diphenylcyclopropenone (DPC). The TCR originated in a woman in her twenties or thirties with alopecia areata. Some clones in this sample may be carry-over from other donors' samples. This chain links TRBV27 with TRBJ2-3; D possibly corresponds to TRBD1 (6 bases). The CDR3 sequence is CASSLYWGRRSTDTQYF. The CDR3 DNA reads TGTGCCAGCAGTTTATACTGGGGGCGCCGGAGCACAGATACGCAGTATTTT.